What follows are 21 T cell receptor beta chains derived from one specimen sequenced in a study of cytomegalovirus exposure and HLA in healthy donors. The PCR contained 60 Vbeta and 13 Jbeta primers. Generated by immunoSEQ multiplex PCR, the TCRdb table keeps only in-frame clones and is missing some. Counted here are about 160,000 clones, around 78% occurring once; the ten biggest clones make up less than 0.9%. The source material was PBMCs. The receptors were gathered from a female donor in good health and CMV-seronegative.

This chain connects TRBV28 to TRBJ2-7, with 9 positions matching TRBD1. Germline CDR1 MDHEN, CDR2 SYDVKM. Trimming cost V 4 bases and J 4 bases; bases outside gene matches: 8. The CDR3 length is 15 residues. The CDR3 sequence: CASSSLGTGLYEQYF. The CDR3 nucleotides are TGTGCCAGCAGTTCCCTCGGGACAGGGTTGTACGAGCAGTACTTC. Based on the CDR3 plus reference TRBV28 and TRBJ2-7, the full variable domain is DVKVTQSSRYLVKRTGEKVFLECVQDMDHENMFWYRQDPGLGLRLIYFSYDVKMKEKGDIPEGYSVSREKKERFSLILESASTNQTSMYLCASSSLGTGLYEQYFGPGTRLTVT.

The rearrangement links TRBV28 to TRBJ1-1; tentatively, D is TRBD1 (6 bases). Germline lookup yields CDR1 MDHEN and CDR2 SYDVKM. Trimming shortened V by 2 bases and J by 4 bases, and 11 bases separated the two germline ends. The CDR3 sequence is 14 residues long. This CDR3 reads CASSLMGAATEAFF. CDR3 sequence (DNA): TGTGCCAGCAGTTTAATGGGGGCGGCCACTGAAGCTTTCTTT.

The chain links TRBV11-2 to TRBJ2-5, with a tentative D call TRBD1 (5 bases). V lost 3 bases and J lost 4, with 6 bases in between. Germline V gene sequence: CDR1 SGHAT, CDR2 FQNNGV. This CDR3 has 12 residues. The CDR3 loop is CASSFRGETQYF. In DNA, the CDR3 is TGTGCCAGCAGCTTTAGGGGAGAGACCCAGTACTTC.

The genes are TRBV27 and TRBJ1-1; TRBD1 agrees at 9 bases. CDR1 is MNHEY, CDR2 SMNVEV, per germline (reference sequence). The CDR3 sequence is 15 residues long. Trimming at V came to 6 bases and at J to 6 bases, leaving 11 bases not matched to a gene. The DNA of the CDR3 is TGTGCCAGCAGCCGTGGGGGACAGGGTTACTCTGAAGCTTTCTTT. Amino acids: CASSRGGQGYSEAFF.

The rearrangement joins TRBV7-9 to TRBJ2-1; 9 nucleotides align to TRBD2. This CDR3 spans 16 amino acids. V gave up 5 bases and J gave up 3 bases; unmatched junction bases: 8. CDR1 is SEHNR, CDR2 FQNEAQ, per germline (reference sequence). The CDR3 nucleotides read TGTGCCAGCAGCCCTCAAGCGGGGGGCCTCTACAATGAGCAGTTCTTC. It specifies CASSPQAGGLYNEQFF. Drawing the rest from reference TRBV7-9 and TRBJ2-1, the complete variable domain is DTGVSQNPRHKITKRGQNVTFRCDPISEHNRLYWYRQTLGQGPEFLTYFQNEAQLEKSRLLSDRFSAERPKGSFSTLEIQRTEQGDSAMYLCASSPQAGGLYNEQFFGPGTRLTVL.

The J gene is TRBJ2-5, the V gene TRBV7-2, with TRBD1 matching 9 bases. The CDR3 covers 15 residues. The germline CDR1 and CDR2 sequences are SGHTA and FQGNSA. The ends lost 5 bases at V and 5 bases at J; junction bases unmatched: 9. The CDR3, as DNA: TGTGCCAGCAGCCGGAACAGGGGGCAGTGGGAGACCCAGTACTTC. This sequence encodes CASSRNRGQWETQYF.

This clone was detected once. The rearrangement joins TRBV5-4 to TRBJ1-4; unclear D gene. Germline CDR1 reads SGHNT; CDR2 reads YYREEE (reference sequence). With 4 bases removed from V and 0 bases from J, the gap between germline ends came to 10 bases. CDR3 length: 15 amino acids. The CDR3 region has the DNA TGTGCCAGCAGCCCCTCGGGGACAACTAATGAAAAACTGTTTTTT. It yields the protein CASSPSGTTNEKLFF.

Only a few counts were recorded for this clone. The chain carries TRBV6-5 and TRBJ1-1; D perhaps matches TRBD1 (5 bases). The CDR3 sequence is 12 residues long. Germline V gives CDR1 MNHEY, CDR2 SVGAGI. Trimming removed 5 bases at V and 10 bases at J, with 14 bases between. This chain's CDR3 is CASSTPGEAAFF. In nucleotides, the CDR3 is TGTGCCAGCAGTACACCGGGGGAGGCAGCTTTCTTT.

This chain links TRBV6-5 with TRBJ1-2, with D hard to call. CDR3 length: 14 residues. Trimming cost V 7 bases and J 2 bases, with 14 bases left between them. From germline, CDR1 is MNHEY and CDR2 SVGAGI. CDR3 DNA: TGTGCCAGCACCTCATGGACTCAAAACTATGGCTACACCTTC. This codes for CASTSWTQNYGYTF.

This clone was counted between two and nine times. This chain links TRBV9 with TRBJ2-7; 7 positions agree with TRBD1. Germline V lookup: CDR1 SGDLS, CDR2 YYNGEE. Germline trimming cut 3 bases from V and 2 bases from J; bases unmatched to any gene: 5. This CDR3 has 14 residues. The CDR3 loop reads CASSAGTDTYEQYF. Written as DNA, the CDR3 is TGTGCCAGCAGCGCCGGGACAGATACCTACGAGCAGTACTTC.

V gene TRBV7-9 combines with J gene TRBJ2-7; unclear D gene. V lost 3 bases and J 4 bases, leaving 7 bases between the germline ends. CDR3 size: 12 residues. Germline loops: CDR1 SEHNR, CDR2 FQNEAQ (reference sequence). For the CDR3, the DNA is TGTGCCAGCAGCTTCACTCGGTACGAGCAGTACTTC. It codes for CASSFTRYEQYF.

The chain combines TRBV7-2 with TRBJ2-3, with TRBD2 identical over 14 bases. The germline CDR1 and CDR2 sequences are SGHTA and FQGNSA. With V trimmed by 1 base and J by 1 base, 4 bases remained unmatched. The CDR3 has 18 residues. Here the CDR3 reads CASSLVGLAGGRTDTQYF. In DNA form, the CDR3 reads TGTGCCAGCAGCTTAGTAGGACTAGCGGGAGGCCGCACAGATACGCAGTATTTT.

CDR3 sequence reads: CASSLAGASEAFF. DNA for the CDR3: TGTGCCAGCAGCTTAGCGGGGGCAAGTGAAGCTTTCTTT. The chain combines TRBV7-9 with TRBJ1-1, with D maybe TRBD1 (6 bases). Between the trimmed V and J ends, which lost 0 bases and 7 bases, there was a span of 9 bases. Germline-derived CDR1 and CDR2 are SEHNR and FQNEAQ (reference sequence). CDR3 length: 13 amino acids.

With respect to this clone: The CDR3 carries no conserved terminal phenylalanine or tryptophan, so it likely arises from a read error. The V gene is TRBV11-2, the J gene TRBJ1-2; the D gene is possibly TRBD1 (5 bases). Per the germline V gene, CDR1 is SGHAT and CDR2 is FQNNGV. V dropped 1 base and J dropped 4 bases, with 10 bases sitting between them. The CDR3 loop spans 14 amino acids. The CDR3 DNA reads as TGTGCCAGCAGCTTAGGGGGCGAAGGCTATGGCTACACCCTC. Translation: CASSLGGEGYGYTL.

The chain joins TRBV5-1 to TRBJ2-3; 9 bases map to TRBD2. The CDR3 loop spans 14 amino acids. V gave up 9 bases and J gave up 2 bases; unmatched junction bases: 7. Germline V gene data show CDR1 as SGHRS and CDR2 as YFSETQ. The CDR3 spells CATRASGTTDTQYF. In DNA form, the CDR3 reads TGCGCCACCCGCGCTAGCGGGACCACAGATACGCAGTATTTT.

This rearrangement joins TRBV5-1 to TRBJ2-7; 10 nucleotides line up with TRBD2. The CDR3 runs 13 residues. Germline V gene sequence: CDR1 SGHRS, CDR2 YFSETQ. The V gene end was trimmed by 5 bases and the J gene end by 1 base; junction bases not matched to a gene: 0. The CDR3 sequence is CASSSGGSYEQYF. The CDR3 region has the DNA TGCGCCAGCAGTAGCGGGGGGTCCTACGAGCAGTACTTC.

V gene TRBV25-1 combines with J gene TRBJ1-1; TRBD1 matches at 9 bases. There are 14 residues in the CDR3. V shed 6 bases and J 4 bases; nucleotides not matched to a gene: 6. CDR1 and CDR2 from the germline V gene are MGHDK and SYGVNS. This CDR3 is CASRGSGQGTEAFF. CDR3 DNA sequence: TGTGCCAGCAGGGGGTCGGGACAGGGCACTGAAGCTTTCTTT.

CDR3 residues: CSVERAPEAFF. CDR3 sequence (DNA): TGCAGCGTTGAGAGGGCCCCTGAAGCTTTCTTT. V is TRBV29-1 and J is TRBJ1-1; D not certain. The V end lost 3 bases, the J end lost 6 bases, and 8 bases lay between the germline ends. Germline values: CDR1 SQVTM, CDR2 ANQGSEA. The CDR3 covers 11 residues. Filled out from reference TRBV29-1 and TRBJ1-1, the complete variable domain reads SAVISQKPSRDICQRGTSLTIQCQVDSQVTMMFWYRQQPGQSLTLIATANQGSEATYESGFVIDKFPISRPNLTFSTLTVSNMSPEDSSIYLCSVERAPEAFFGQGTRLTVV.

This clone was seen a handful of times. Here the CDR3 DNA reads TGTGCCACCAGCAGAGATACGACAATAACAGGAAACACCATATATTTT. It translates to CATSRDTTITGNTIYF. The V and J genes are TRBV15 and TRBJ1-3; no definite D call. The CDR3 is 16 amino acids. V was shortened by 0 bases and J by 4 bases, with 13 bases between the two germline ends. Germline-derived CDR1 and CDR2 are LNHNV and YYDKDF (reference sequence).

The rearrangement joins TRBV10-3 to TRBJ2-3; D perhaps matches TRBD2 (5 bases). Germline V gene lookup returns CDR1 ENHRY and CDR2 SYGVKD. Trimming stripped 11 bases from V and 2 bases from J, with 17 bases between. This CDR3 has 14 residues. The chain's CDR3 is CAHSQAGFTDTQYF. CDR3 sequence (DNA): TGTGCCCATTCGCAGGCGGGCTTCACAGATACGCAGTATTTT.

Of note for this clone: At one end, the junction sequence differs from germline, possibly due to a read error. The chain combines TRBV15 with TRBJ2-6; D might be TRBD1 (5 bases). The length of the CDR3 is 14 residues. Germline lookup yields CDR1 LNHNV and CDR2 YYDKDF (reference sequence). The CDR3 nucleotides are TGTGCCACCAGCGAGCGCGCTGGGGCCAACGGCCTGACTTTC. Its translation: CATSERAGANGLTF.